The T cell receptor beta chain under discussion was sequenced for a study of shared clonotypes between healthy human individuals. The method was immunoSEQ multiplex PCR; TCRdb's version includes in-frame clones alone and lacks a portion of them. Seen here are just over 2,000,000 clones, approximately 95% observed once, and the top ten hold about 1.1%. Selected positively for CCR7 and CD45RO-negative, naive CD8 cells excluded terminally differentiated effector memory CD45RA+ cells. A remark on this clone: Other DNA variants within this sample encode the same CDR3.

The sample taken for sequencing was naive CD8+ T cells sorted from blood. This sequence was found in a young man in good health.

Written as DNA, the CDR3 is TGTGCCAGTAGTATAGTAGGGACCGGGGAGCTGTTTTTT. The encoded protein is CASSIVGTGELFF. The gene calls are TRBV19 and TRBJ2-2, with no clear D. This CDR3 comprises 13 residues. V was trimmed by 1 base and J by 5 bases, leaving 5 bases between them. The germline V gene encodes CDR1 LNHDA and CDR2 SQIVND (reference sequence).